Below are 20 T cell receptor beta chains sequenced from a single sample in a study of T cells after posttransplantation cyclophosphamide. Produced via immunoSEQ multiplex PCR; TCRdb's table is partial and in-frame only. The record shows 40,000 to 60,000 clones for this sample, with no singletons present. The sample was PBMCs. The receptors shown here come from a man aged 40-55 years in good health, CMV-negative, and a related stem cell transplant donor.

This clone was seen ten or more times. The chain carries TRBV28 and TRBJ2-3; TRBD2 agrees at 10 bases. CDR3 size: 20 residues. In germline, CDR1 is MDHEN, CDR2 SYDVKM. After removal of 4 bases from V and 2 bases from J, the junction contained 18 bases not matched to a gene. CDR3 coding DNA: TGTGCCAGCAGTTCGGTTGTTGCGGTAGCGGGAGGCCGCTTCACAGATACGCAGTATTTT. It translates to CASSSVVAVAGGRFTDTQYF.

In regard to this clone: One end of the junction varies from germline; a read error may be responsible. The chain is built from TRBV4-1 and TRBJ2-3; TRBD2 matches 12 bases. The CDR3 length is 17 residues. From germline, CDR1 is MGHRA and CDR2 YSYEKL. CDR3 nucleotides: TGCGCCAGCAGCTCTTTACATCTAGCGGGAGGGACAGGTACGCAGTATTTT. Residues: CASSSLHLAGGTGTQYF.

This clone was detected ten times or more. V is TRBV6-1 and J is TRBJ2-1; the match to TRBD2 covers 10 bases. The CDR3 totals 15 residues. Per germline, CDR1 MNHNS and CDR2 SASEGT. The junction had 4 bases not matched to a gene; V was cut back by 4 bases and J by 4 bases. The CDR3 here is CASSGLAGAYNEQFF. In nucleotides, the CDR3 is TGTGCCAGCAGTGGTCTAGCGGGGGCTTACAATGAGCAGTTCTTC.

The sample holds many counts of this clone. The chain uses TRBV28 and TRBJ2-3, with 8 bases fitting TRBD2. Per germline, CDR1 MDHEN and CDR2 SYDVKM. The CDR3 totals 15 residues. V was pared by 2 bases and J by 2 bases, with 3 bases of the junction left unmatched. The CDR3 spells CASSLVAGSTDTQYF. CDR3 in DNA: TGTGCCAGCAGTTTAGTAGCGGGATCCACAGATACGCAGTATTTT.

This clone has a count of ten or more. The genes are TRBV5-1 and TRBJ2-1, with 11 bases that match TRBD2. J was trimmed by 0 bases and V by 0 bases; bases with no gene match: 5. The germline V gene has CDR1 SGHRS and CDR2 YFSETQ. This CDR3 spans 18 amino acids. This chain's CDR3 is CASSLAGTSGISYNEQFF. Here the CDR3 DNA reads TGCGCCAGCAGCTTGGCCGGGACTAGCGGCATCTCCTACAATGAGCAGTTCTTC.

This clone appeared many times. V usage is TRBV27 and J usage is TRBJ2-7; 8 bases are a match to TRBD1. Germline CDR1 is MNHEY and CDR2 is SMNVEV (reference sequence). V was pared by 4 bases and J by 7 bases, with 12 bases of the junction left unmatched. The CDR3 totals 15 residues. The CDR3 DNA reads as TGTGCCAGCAGTTCGTCCGGGACAGGCCCGGGGGAGCAGTACTTC. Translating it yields CASSSSGTGPGEQYF.

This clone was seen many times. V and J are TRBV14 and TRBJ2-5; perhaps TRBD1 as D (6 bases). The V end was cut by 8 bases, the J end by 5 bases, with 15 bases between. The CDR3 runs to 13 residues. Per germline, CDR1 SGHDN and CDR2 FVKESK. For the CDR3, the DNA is TGTGCCAGCCAAAGAGGGGGAACGGAGACCCAGTACTTC. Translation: CASQRGGTETQYF.

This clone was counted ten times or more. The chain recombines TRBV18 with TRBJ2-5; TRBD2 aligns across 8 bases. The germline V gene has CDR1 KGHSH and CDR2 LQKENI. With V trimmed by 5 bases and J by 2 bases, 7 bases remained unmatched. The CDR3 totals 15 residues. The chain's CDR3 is CASSKRENGQETQYF. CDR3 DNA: TGTGCCAGCTCAAAGCGGGAGAACGGGCAAGAGACCCAGTACTTC.

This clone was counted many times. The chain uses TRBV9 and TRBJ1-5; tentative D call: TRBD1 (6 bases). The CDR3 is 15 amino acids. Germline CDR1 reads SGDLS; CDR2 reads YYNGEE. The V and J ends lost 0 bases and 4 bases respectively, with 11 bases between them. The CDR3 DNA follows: TGTGCCAGCAGCGTAGGAACAGGGTCAAATCAGCCCCAGCATTTT. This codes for CASSVGTGSNQPQHF.

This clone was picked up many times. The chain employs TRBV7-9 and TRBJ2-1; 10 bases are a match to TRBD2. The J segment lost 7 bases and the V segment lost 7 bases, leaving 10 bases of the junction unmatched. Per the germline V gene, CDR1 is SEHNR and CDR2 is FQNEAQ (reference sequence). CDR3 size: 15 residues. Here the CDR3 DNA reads TGTGCCAGCACACTAAGCGGGAGGGCCCGAAATGAGCAGTTCTTC. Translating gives CASTLSGRARNEQFF.

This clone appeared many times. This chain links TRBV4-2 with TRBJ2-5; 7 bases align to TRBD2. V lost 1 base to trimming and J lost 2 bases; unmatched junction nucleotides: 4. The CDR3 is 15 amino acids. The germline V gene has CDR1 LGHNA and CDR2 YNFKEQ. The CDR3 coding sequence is TGTGCCAGCAGCCAAGTATTGCGGGGGCAAGAGACCCAGTACTTC. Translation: CASSQVLRGQETQYF.

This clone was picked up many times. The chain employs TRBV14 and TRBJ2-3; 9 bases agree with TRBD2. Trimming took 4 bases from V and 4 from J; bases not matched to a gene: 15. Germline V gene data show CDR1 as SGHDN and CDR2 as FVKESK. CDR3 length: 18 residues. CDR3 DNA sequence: TGTGCCAGCAGCCCCACCCCCAACTGGCGGGAGGGCCCAGATACGCAGTATTTT. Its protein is CASSPTPNWREGPDTQYF.

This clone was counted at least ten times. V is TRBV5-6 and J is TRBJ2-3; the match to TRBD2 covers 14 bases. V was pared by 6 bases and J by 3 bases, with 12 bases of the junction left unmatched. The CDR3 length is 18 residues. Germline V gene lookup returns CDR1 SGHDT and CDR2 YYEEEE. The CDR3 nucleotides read TGTGCCAGCACCAGCTTGGGGGGACTAGCGGGAGAAACAGATACGCAGTATTTT. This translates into CASTSLGGLAGETDTQYF.

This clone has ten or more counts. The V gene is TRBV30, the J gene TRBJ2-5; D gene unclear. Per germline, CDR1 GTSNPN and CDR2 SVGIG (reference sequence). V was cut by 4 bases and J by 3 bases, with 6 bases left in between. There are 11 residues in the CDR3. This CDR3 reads CAWIVEETQYF. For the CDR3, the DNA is TGTGCCTGGATAGTGGAAGAGACCCAGTACTTC.

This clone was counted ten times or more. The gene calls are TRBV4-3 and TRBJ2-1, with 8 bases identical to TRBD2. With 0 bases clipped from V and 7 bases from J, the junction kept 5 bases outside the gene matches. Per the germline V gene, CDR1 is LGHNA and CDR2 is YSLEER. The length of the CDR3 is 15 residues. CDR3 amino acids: CASSQDGRDENEQFF. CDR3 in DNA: TGCGCCAGCAGCCAAGACGGGAGGGACGAGAATGAGCAGTTCTTC.

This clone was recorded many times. CDR3 DNA: TGTGCCAGCACAACCTACAGGGGAGGAAACTATGGCTACACCTTC. This encodes CASTTYRGGNYGYTF. The chain uses TRBV13 and TRBJ1-2, with 7 bases lining up with TRBD1. The junction had 10 bases not matched to a gene; V was cut back by 7 bases and J by 2 bases. The CDR3 length is 15 residues. Germline CDR1 reads PRHDT; CDR2 reads FYEKMQ (reference sequence).

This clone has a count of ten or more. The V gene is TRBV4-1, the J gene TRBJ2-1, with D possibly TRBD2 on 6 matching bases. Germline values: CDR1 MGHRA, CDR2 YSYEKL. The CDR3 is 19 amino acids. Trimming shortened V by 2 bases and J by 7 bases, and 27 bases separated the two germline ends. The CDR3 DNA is TGCGCCAGCAGCCAATCGGCTCGACTTTCGGGGGAGGAGGGGAATGAGCAGTTCTTC. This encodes CASSQSARLSGEEGNEQFF.

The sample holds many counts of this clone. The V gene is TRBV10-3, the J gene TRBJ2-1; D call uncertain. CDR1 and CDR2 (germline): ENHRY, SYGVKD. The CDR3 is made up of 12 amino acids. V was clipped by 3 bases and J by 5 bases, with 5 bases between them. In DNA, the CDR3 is TGTGCCATCAGTGAAACGGACAATGAGCAGTTCTTC. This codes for CAISETDNEQFF.

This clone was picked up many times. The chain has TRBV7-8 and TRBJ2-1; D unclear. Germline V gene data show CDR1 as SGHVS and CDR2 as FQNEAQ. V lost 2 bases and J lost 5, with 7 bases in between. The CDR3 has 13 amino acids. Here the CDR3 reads CASSLYLNNEQFF. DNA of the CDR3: TGTGCCAGCAGCTTATACTTGAACAATGAGCAGTTCTTC.

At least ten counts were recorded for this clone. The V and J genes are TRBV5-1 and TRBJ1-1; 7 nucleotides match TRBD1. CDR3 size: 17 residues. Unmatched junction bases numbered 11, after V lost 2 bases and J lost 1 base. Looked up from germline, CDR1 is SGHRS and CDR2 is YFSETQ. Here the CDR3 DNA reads TGCGCCAGCAGCTTCCAGGGGGGAAGAACTGGGAACACTGAAGCTTTCTTT. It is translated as CASSFQGGRTGNTEAFF.